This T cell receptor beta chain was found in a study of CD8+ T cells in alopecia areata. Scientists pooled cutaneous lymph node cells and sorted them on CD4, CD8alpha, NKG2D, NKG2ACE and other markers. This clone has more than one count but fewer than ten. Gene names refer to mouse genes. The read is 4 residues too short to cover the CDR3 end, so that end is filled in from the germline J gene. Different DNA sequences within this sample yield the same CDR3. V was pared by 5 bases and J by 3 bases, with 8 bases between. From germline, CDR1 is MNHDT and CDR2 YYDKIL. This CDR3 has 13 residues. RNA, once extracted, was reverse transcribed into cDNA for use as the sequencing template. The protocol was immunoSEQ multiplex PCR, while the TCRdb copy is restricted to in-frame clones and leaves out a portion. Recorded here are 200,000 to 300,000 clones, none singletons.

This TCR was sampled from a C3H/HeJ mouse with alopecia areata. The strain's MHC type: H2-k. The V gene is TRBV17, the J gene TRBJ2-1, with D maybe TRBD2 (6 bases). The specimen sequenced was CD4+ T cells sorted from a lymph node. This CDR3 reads CASSRGVYAEQFF. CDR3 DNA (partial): TGTGCTAGCAGTCGGGGGGTCTATGCT. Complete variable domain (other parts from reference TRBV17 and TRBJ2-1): DTTVKQNPRYKLARVGKPVNLICSQTMNHDTMYWYQKKPNQAPKLLLFYYDKILNREADTFEKFQSSRPNNSFCSLYIGSAGLEYSAMYLCASSRGVYAEQFFGPGTRLTVL.